Shown below are 10 T cell receptor beta chains from a single sample sequenced in a study of T cell clonality in common variable immunodeficiency. TCRdb's copy holds only in-frame clones and misses some; the assay was immunoSEQ multiplex PCR. The sample holds 80,000 or so clones, and no clone turns up only once. The source material was peripheral blood mononuclear cells. These receptors all stem from a person aged 18 to 69 in good health.

Turning to this clone: The read gets to within 3 residues of the CDR3 end, and the germline J gene fills in the rest. The chain links TRBV5-6 to TRBJ1-5; D unclear. Germline V gives CDR1 SGHDT, CDR2 YYEEEE. The CDR3 runs to 14 residues. The V gene lost 0 bases and the J gene lost 3 bases, with 7 bases spanning the gap. The sequenced CDR3 bases are TGTGCCAGCAGCTTGGGGCATTTCAATCAGCCC. Residues: CASSLGHFNQP. The whole CDR3 region reads CASSLGHFNQPQHF.

This clone was found many times. The CDR3 end lies 3 residues beyond the end of the read and is filled in from the germline J gene. V is TRBV7-3 and J is TRBJ2-5; D is ambiguous. This CDR3 spans 14 amino acids. The V end was cut by 5 bases, the J end by 2 bases, with 12 bases between. Germline V gives CDR1 SGHTA, CDR2 FQGTGA. The covered CDR3 bases are TGTGCCAGCAGCCCCCGCGGCATTCAAGAGACC. As protein: CASSPRGIQET. In full, the CDR3 reads CASSPRGIQETQYF.

Many counts were recorded for this clone. The read ends 3 residues early relative to the CDR3; the germline J gene fills the gap. This chain uses TRBV7-6 with TRBJ2-1; 12 bases fit TRBD2. V was pared by 4 bases and J by 7 bases, with 5 bases of the junction left unmatched. Per germline, CDR1 SGHVS and CDR2 FNYEAQ. This CDR3 comprises 15 residues. The CDR3 loop is CASSYLTSGSNEQFF. The CDR3 bases that were read are TGTGCCAGCAGCTATTTGACTAGCGGGAGTAATGAG.

This clone has a handful of counts. The sequenced CDR3 bases are TGTGCCAGCAGCTTAGCAGGGGGCCGCGAATACGAG. Translation gives CASSLAGGREYE. The CDR3 as a whole reads CASSLAGGREYEQYF. The V gene is TRBV7-9, the J gene TRBJ2-7; 7 positions match TRBD1. Read sequence stops 3 residues before the CDR3 end, and the germline J gene provides the missing end. V dropped 0 bases and J dropped 4; count of bases not matched to a gene: 6. The CDR3 is 15 residues long. In germline, CDR1 is SEHNR, CDR2 FQNEAQ (reference sequence).

This clone came up many times. Sequencing ends 3 residues short of the CDR3 end; the germline J gene provides the rest. The chain joins TRBV30 to TRBJ2-4; a weak D match, TRBD1 (5 bases). There are 13 residues in the CDR3. V was clipped by 3 bases and J by 8 bases, with 14 bases between them. The germline V gene has CDR1 GTSNPN and CDR2 SVGIG (reference sequence). CDR3 bases read: TGTGCCTGGAGGGACACTAATGCGGACATT. This sequence encodes CAWRDTNADI. The whole CDR3 reads CAWRDTNADIQYF.

The sample holds a few counts of this clone. The read falls 3 residues short of the CDR3 end, and the missing part is taken from the germline J gene. The V and J genes are TRBV11-2 and TRBJ1-1, with D maybe TRBD1 (5 bases). Germline V gene data show CDR1 as SGHAT and CDR2 as FQNNGV. This CDR3 has 15 residues. This CDR3 reads CASSRDRIGQRKAFF. The CDR3 DNA, read in part, is TGTGCCAGCAGCCGAGATCGAATAGGACAACGAAAA.

In its sample, this clone was seen a few times. Read coverage stops 3 residues before the CDR3 terminus; the germline J gene supplies the remainder. This rearrangement joins TRBV19 to TRBJ2-5; 12 bases are shared with TRBD1. J was trimmed by 7 bases and V by 3 bases; bases with no gene match: 18. Germline V gene lookup returns CDR1 LNHDA and CDR2 SQIVND (reference sequence). This CDR3 region has 19 residues. CDR3 in amino acids: CASSIAPGQGATSGGTQYF. The covered CDR3 bases are TGTGCCAGTAGTATTGCCCCGGGACAGGGGGCGACCTCAGGGGGGACC.

At least ten counts were recorded for this clone. The read is 3 residues too short to cover the CDR3 end, so that end is filled in from the germline J gene. The chain recombines TRBV11-2 with TRBJ1-2; D is uncertain. The CDR3 sequence is 14 residues long. Germline assignment: CDR1 SGHAT and CDR2 FQNNGV. The V gene lost 0 bases and the J gene lost 2 bases, with 7 bases spanning the gap. The covered CDR3 bases are TGTGCCAGCAGCTTAGATCAGGCAAACTATGGC. Translation: CASSLDQANYG. The complete CDR3 protein is CASSLDQANYGYTF. The full variable domain, in which reference TRBV11-2 and TRBJ1-2 provide the parts outside the CDR3, is EAGVAQSPRYKIIEKRQSVAFWCNPISGHATLYWYQQILGQGPKLLIQFQNNGVVDDSQLPKDRFSAERLKGVDSTLKIQPAKLEDSAVYLCASSLDQANYGYTFGSGTRLTVV.

This clone was picked up many times. The read finishes 3 residues shy of the CDR3 end, and the germline J gene is used to complete it. V gene TRBV7-2 combines with J gene TRBJ2-1; D is possibly TRBD2 (7 bases). This CDR3 has 13 residues. The germline V gene encodes CDR1 SGHTA and CDR2 FQGNSA. CDR3 region: CGGRESSYNEQFF. The sequenced part of the CDR3 DNA is TGTGGGGGGCGGGAGAGCTCCTACAATGAG. Full variable domain (missing parts from reference TRBV7-2 and TRBJ2-1): GAGVSQSPSNKVTEKGKDVELRCDPISGHTALYWYRQSLGQGLEFLIYFQGNSAPDKSGLPSDRFSAERTGGSVSTLTIQRTQQEDSAVYLCGGRESSYNEQFFGPGTRLTVL.

This clone has at least ten counts. The read ends 3 residues before the CDR3 terminus; that terminus is restored from the germline J gene. The genes are TRBV7-9 and TRBJ2-1; possible D gene TRBD1, 7 bases. V lost 7 bases and J 4 bases, leaving 17 bases between the germline ends. The germline CDR1 and CDR2 sequences are SEHNR and FQNEAQ (reference sequence). CDR3 length equals 15 residues. CDR3: CASTRGASAYNEQFF. The CDR3 bases that were read are TGTGCCAGCACCAGGGGGGCTAGTGCTTACAATGAG.